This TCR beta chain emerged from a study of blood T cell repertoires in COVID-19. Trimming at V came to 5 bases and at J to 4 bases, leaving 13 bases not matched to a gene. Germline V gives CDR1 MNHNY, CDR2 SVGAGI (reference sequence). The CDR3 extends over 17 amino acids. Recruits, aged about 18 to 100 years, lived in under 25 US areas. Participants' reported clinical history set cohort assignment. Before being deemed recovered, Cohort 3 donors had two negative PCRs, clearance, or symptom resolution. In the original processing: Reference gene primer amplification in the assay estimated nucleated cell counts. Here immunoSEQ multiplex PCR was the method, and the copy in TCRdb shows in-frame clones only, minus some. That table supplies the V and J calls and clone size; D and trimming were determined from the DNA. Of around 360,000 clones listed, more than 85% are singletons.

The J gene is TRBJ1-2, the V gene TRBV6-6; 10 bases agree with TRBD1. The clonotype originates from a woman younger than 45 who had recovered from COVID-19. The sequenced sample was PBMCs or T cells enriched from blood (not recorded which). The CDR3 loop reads CASSPGTGVAPTYGYTF. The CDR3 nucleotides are TGTGCCAGCAGTCCCGGGACAGGGGTTGCGCCGACCTATGGCTACACCTTC.